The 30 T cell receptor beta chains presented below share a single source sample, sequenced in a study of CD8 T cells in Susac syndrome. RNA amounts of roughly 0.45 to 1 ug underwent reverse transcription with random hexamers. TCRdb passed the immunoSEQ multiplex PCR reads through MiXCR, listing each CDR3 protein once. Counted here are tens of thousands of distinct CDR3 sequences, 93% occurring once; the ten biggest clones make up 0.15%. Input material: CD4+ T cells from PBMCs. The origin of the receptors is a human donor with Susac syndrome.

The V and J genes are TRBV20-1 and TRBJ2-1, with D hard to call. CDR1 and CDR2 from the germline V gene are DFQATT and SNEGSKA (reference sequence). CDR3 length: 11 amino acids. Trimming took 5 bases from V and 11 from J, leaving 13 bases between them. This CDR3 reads CSAQVGQQQFF. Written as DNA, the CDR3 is TGCAGTGCTCAAGTAGGGCAGCAGCAGTTCTTC.

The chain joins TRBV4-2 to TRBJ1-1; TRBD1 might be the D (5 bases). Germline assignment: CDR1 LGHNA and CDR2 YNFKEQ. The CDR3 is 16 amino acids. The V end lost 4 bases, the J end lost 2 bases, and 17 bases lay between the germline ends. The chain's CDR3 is CASSLEPGRINTEAFF. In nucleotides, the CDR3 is TGTGCCAGCAGCCTCGAACCGGGACGCATAAACACTGAAGCTTTCTTT.

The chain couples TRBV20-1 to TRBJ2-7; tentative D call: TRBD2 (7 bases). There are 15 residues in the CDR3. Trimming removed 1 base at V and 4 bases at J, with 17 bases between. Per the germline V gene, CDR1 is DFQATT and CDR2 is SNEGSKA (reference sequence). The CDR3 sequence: CSARGFRGLTYEQYF. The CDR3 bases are TGCAGTGCTAGAGGTTTCAGGGGACTAACGTACGAGCAGTACTTC.

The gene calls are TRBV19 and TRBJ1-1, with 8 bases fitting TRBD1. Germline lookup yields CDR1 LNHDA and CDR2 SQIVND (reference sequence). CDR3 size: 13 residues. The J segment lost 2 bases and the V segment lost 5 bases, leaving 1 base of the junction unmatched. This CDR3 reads CASSDRGNTEAFF. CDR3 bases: TGTGCCAGTAGTGACAGGGGTAACACTGAAGCTTTCTTT.

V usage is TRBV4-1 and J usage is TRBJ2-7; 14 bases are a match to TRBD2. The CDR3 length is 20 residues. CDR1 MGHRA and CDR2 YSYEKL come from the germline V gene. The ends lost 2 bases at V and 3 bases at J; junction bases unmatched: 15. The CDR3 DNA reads TGCGCCAGCAGCCAACCTGGACGTGGACTAGCGGGGGGACAGCTCTACGAGCAGTACTTC. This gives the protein CASSQPGRGLAGGQLYEQYF.

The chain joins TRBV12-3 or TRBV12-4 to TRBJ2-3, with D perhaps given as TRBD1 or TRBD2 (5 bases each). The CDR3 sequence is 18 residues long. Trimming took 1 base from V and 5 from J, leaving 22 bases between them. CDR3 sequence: CASSLGEVGREWGDTQYF. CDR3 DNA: TGTGCCAGCAGTTTAGGCGAAGTGGGCAGGGAGTGGGGAGATACGCAGTATTTT.

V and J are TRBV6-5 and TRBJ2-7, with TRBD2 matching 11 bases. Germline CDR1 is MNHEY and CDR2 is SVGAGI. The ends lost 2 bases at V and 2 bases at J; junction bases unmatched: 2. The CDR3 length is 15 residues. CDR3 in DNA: TGTGCCAGCAGTTACGCTAGCGGGGGGCCCTACGAGCAGTACTTC. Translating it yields CASSYASGGPYEQYF.

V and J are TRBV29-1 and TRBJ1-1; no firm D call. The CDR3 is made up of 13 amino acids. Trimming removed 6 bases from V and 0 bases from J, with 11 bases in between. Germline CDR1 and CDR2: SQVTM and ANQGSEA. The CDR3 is CSVRRGMNTEAFF. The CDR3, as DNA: TGCAGCGTCCGACGGGGTATGAACACTGAAGCTTTCTTT.

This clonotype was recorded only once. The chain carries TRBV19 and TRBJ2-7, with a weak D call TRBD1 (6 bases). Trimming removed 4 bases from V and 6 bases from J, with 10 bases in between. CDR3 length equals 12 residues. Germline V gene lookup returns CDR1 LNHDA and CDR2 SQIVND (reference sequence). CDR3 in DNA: TGTGCCAGTAGTAGCCCCAGGGGCGAGCAGTACTTC. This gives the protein CASSSPRGEQYF. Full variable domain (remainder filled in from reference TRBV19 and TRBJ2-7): DGGITQSPKYLFRKEGQNVTLSCEQNLNHDAMYWYRQDPGQGLRLIYYSQIVNDFQKGDIAEGYSVSREKKESFPLTVTSAQKNPTAFYLCASSSPRGEQYFGPGTRLTVT.

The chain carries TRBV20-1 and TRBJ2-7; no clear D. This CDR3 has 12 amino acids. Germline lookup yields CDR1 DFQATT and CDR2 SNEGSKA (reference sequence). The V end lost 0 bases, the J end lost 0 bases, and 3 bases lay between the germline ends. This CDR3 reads CSARDLSYEQYF. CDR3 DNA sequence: TGCAGTGCTAGAGATCTCTCCTACGAGCAGTACTTC.

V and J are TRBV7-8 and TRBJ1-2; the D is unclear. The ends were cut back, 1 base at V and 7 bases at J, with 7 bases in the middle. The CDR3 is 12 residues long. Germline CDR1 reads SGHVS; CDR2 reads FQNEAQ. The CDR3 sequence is CASSLGAGGYTF. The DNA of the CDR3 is TGTGCCAGCAGCTTAGGCGCCGGTGGCTACACCTTC.

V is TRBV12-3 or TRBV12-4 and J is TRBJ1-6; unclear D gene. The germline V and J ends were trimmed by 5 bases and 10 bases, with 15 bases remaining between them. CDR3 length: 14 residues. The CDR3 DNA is TGTGCCAGCAGTCTCGGTAACGAACTCTCACCCCTCCACTTT. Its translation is CASSLGNELSPLHF.

This CDR3 is CAIETGGTDTQYF. The CDR3 DNA sequence: TGTGCCATCGAGACAGGGGGGACAGATACGCAGTATTTT. V usage is TRBV11-2 and J usage is TRBJ2-3; 9 bases fit TRBD1. CDR3 length equals 13 residues. V was clipped by 10 bases and J by 3 bases; unmatched bases: 5. Germline V gene lookup returns CDR1 SGHAT and CDR2 FQNNGV.

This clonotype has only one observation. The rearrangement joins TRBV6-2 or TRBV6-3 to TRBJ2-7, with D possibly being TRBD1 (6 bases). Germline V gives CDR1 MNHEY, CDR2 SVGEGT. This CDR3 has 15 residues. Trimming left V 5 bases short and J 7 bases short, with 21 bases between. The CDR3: CASSRHDRRQREQYF. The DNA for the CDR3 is TGTGCCAGCAGTCGACATGACAGGCGCCAAAGGGAGCAGTACTTC.

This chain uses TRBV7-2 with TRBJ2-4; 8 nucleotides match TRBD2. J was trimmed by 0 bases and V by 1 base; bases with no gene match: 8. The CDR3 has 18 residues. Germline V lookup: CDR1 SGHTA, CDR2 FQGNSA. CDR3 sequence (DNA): TGTGCCAGCAGCTTAGTTCCGGGGGGGCCATCAGCCAAAAACATTCAGTACTTC. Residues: CASSLVPGGPSAKNIQYF.

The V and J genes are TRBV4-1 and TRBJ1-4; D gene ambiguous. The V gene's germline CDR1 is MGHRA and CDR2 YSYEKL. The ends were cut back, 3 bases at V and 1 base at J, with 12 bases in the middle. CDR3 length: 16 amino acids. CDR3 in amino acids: CASSQAAGGTNEKLFF. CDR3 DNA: TGCGCCAGCAGCCAGGCTGCTGGAGGAACTAATGAAAAACTGTTTTTT.

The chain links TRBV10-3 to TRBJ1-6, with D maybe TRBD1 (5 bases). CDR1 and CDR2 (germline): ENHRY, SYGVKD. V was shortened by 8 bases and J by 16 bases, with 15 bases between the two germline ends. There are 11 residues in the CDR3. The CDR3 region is CAIASDTILHF. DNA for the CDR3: TGTGCCATCGCCTCGGACACCATACTCCACTTT.

The CDR3 is CAISDRRDTNQETQYF. CDR3 DNA: TGTGCCATCAGTGATAGGCGGGACACTAACCAAGAGACCCAGTACTTC. The chain employs TRBV10-3 and TRBJ2-5; D is tentatively TRBD1 or TRBD2 (6 bases each). The germline gives CDR1 ENHRY, CDR2 SYGVKD. CDR3 length: 16 residues. V shed 3 bases and J shed 0 bases, with 14 bases lying between them.

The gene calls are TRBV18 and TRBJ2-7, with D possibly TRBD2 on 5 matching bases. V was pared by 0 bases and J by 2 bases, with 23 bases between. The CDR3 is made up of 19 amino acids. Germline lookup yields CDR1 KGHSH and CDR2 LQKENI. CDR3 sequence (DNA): TGTGCCAGCTCACCACCGAGGGTACCGGTGTCGGACGCCCCCTACGAGCAGTACTTC. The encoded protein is CASSPPRVPVSDAPYEQYF.

Here the CDR3 reads CSVGRGGITEAFF. CDR3 sequence (DNA): TGCAGCGTTGGAAGGGGCGGAATCACTGAAGCTTTCTTT. This sequence joins TRBV29-1 and TRBJ1-1, with a weak D call TRBD1 (5 bases). This CDR3 has 13 residues. The V gene lost 4 bases and the J gene lost 4 bases, with 13 bases spanning the gap. Germline V gene data show CDR1 as SQVTM and CDR2 as ANQGSEA. Full variable domain (outside the CDR3, taken from reference TRBV29-1 and TRBJ1-1): SAVISQKPSRDICQRGTSLTIQCQVDSQVTMMFWYRQQPGQSLTLIATANQGSEATYESGFVIDKFPISRPNLTFSTLTVSNMSPEDSSIYLCSVGRGGITEAFFGQGTRLTVV.

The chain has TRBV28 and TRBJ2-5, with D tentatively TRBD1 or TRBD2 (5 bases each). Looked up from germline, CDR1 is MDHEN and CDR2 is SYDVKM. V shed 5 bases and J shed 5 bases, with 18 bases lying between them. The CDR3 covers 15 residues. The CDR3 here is CASSIGTAGRETQYF. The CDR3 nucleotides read TGTGCCAGCAGTATCGGGACCGCCGGCCGGGAGACCCAGTACTTC.

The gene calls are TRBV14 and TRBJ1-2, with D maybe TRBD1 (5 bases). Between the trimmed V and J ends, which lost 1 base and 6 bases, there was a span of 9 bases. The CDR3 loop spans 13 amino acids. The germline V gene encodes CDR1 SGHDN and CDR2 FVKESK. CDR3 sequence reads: CASSQARGNGYTF. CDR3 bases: TGTGCCAGCAGCCAAGCGAGGGGAAATGGCTACACCTTC.

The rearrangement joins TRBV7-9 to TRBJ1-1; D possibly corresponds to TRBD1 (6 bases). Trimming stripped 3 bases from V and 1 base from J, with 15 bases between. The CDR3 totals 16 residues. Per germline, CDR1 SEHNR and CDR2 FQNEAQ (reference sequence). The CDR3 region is CASSFEGGYGNTEAFF. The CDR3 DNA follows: TGTGCCAGCAGCTTTGAGGGGGGTTACGGGAACACTGAAGCTTTCTTT.

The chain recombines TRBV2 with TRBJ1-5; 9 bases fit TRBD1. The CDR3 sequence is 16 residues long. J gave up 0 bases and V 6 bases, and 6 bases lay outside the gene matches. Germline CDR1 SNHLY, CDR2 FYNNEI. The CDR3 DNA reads TGTGCCAGCAGCAGACAGGGGGGGGCTAGCAATCAGCCCCAGCATTTT. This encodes CASSRQGGASNQPQHF.

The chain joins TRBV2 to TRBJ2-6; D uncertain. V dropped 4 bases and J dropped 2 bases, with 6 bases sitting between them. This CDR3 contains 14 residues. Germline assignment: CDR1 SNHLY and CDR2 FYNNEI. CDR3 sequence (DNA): TGTGCCAGCAGTGCCCGGACTGGGGCCAACGTCCTGACTTTC. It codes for CASSARTGANVLTF.

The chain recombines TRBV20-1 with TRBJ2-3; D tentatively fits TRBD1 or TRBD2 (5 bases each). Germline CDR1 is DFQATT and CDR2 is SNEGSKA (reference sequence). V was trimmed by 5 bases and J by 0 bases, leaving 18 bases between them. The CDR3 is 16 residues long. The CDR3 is CSAGGYRRLSTDTQYF. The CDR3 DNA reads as TGCAGTGCTGGGGGATACAGGAGATTAAGCACAGATACGCAGTATTTT.

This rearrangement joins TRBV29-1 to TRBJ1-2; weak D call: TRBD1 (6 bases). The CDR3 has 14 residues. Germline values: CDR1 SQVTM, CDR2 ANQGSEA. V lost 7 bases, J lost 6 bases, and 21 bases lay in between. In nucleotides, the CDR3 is TGCAGCGCCTCAGACGGGGGCGCCGGGAATGGCTACACCTTC. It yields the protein CSASDGGAGNGYTF.

CDR3 sequence: CSASRPGLAGLAQYF. As DNA, the CDR3 is TGCAGTGCTAGCCGACCGGGACTAGCGGGGTTGGCCCAGTACTTC. The chain has TRBV20-1 and TRBJ2-5, with TRBD2 matching 13 bases. Germline V lookup: CDR1 DFQATT, CDR2 SNEGSKA (reference sequence). J lost 9 bases, V lost 3 bases, and 10 bases had no gene match. The CDR3 is 15 residues long.

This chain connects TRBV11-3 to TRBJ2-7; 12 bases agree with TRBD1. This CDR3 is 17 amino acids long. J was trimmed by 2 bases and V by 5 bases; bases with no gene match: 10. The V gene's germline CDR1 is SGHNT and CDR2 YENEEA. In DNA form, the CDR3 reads TGTGCCAGCAGCGGCTGGGACAGGGGGCGAAGAACCTACGAGCAGTACTTC. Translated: CASSGWDRGRRTYEQYF.

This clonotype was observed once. CDR3 sequence (DNA): TGTGTCGGTGGGGGTCACGAGCAGTACTTC. Translating gives CVGGGHEQYF. The chain carries TRBV30 and TRBJ2-7, with D perhaps matching TRBD1 or TRBD2 (5 bases each). Germline CDR1 reads GTSNPN; CDR2 reads SVGIG (reference sequence). This CDR3 comprises 10 residues.